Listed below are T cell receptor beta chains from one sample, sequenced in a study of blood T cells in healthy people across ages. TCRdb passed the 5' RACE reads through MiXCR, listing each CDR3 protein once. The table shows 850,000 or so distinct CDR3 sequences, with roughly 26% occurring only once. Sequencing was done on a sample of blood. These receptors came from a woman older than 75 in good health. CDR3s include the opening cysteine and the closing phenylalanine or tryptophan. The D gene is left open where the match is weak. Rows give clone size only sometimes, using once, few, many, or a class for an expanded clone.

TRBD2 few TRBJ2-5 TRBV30 TGTGCCTGGGGACGGGGGGGGTACCAAGAGACCCAGTACTTC CAWGRGGYQETQYF
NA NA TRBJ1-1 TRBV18 TGTGCCAGCTCACCACTGGGGTACACTGAAGCTTTCTTT CASSPLGYTEAFF
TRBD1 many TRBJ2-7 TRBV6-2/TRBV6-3 TGTGCCAGCAGTCAGACGACGACAGGGCCCCTGGGCTCCTACGAGCAGTACTTC CASSQTTTGPLGSYEQYF
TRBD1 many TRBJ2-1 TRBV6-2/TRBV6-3 TGTGCCAGCAGTAGCCCCGGGACAGGGCTAGCCTACAATGAGCAGTTCTTC CASSSPGTGLAYNEQFF
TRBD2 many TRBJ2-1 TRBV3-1 TGTGCCAGCAGCCAACCCTCCGGGACTAGCTCCTACAATGAGCAGTTCTTC CASSQPSGTSSYNEQFF
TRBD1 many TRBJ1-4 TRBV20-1 TGCAGTGCTAGAGACAGGGGGCTACCGTATGAAAAACTGTTTTTT CSARDRGLPYEKLFF
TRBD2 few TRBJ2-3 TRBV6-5 TGTGCCAGCAGACCCGGACTAGCGGGGACTGATACGCAGTATTTT CASRPGLAGTDTQYF
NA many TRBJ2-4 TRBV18 TGTGCCAGCTCCCCGGGACGGGGAACGGCCAAAAACATTCAGTACTTC CASSPGRGTAKNIQYF
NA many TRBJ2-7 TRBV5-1 TGCGCCAGCAGCCCCCGGGGAGAGCCCTACGAGCAGTACTTC CASSPRGEPYEQYF
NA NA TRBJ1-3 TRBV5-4 TGTGCCAGCAGCTGGGGGGGCAGGGCTGCTGGAAACACCATATATTTT CASSWGGRAAGNTIYF
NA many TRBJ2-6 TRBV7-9 TGTGCCAGCAGCGTTGCGGGGTCTGGGGCCAACGTCCTGACTTTC CASSVAGSGANVLTF
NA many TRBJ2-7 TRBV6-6 TGTGCCAGCAGTCGAGGGTTTTCCTACGAGCAGTACTTC CASSRGFSYEQYF
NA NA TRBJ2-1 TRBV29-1 TGCAGCGTTGGTGGGGCATTAGGTGAGCAGTTCTTC CSVGGALGEQFF
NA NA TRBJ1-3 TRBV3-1 TGTGCCAGCAGTCCGGGATGGTCTGGAAACACCATATATTTT CASSPGWSGNTIYF
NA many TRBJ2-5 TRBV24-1 TGTGCCACCAGTGACCAGCTGCGGGGGCGCGAGGAGACCCAGTACTTC CATSDQLRGREETQYF
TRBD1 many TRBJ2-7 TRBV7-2 TGTGCCAGCAGCTTAGCCTGGGACAGGTCGTGGGAGCAGTACTTC CASSLAWDRSWEQYF
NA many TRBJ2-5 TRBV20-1 TGCAGTGCTAGTCGAGAGGGGCGGCAAGAGACCCAGTACTTC CSASREGRQETQYF
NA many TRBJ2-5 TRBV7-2 TGTGCCAGCAGCGTCGGGACACAAGAGACCCAGTACTTC CASSVGTQETQYF
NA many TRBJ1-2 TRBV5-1 TGCGCCAGCAGCTTGGTAGGGCCCATGAACTATGGCTACACCTTC CASSLVGPMNYGYTF
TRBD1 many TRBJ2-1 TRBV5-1 TGCGCCAGCAAGAGCTACAAGACAGGGGAGTACTACAATGAGCAGTTCTTC CASKSYKTGEYYNEQFF
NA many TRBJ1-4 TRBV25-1 TGTGCCAGCAGTGAGGGGCTCCTGGCAGGAGGATGGGAAAAACTGTTTTTT CASSEGLLAGGWEKLFF
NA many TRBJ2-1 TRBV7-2 TGTGCCAGCAGCTTAGGTTGGACAGACAATGAGCAGTTCTTC CASSLGWTDNEQFF
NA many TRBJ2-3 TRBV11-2 TGTGCCAGCAGCTCCCTTCCGCACCGTAGCACAGATACGCAGTATTTT CASSSLPHRSTDTQYF
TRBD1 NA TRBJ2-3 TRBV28 TGTGCCAGCAGTATATCCACCGGGACAGGGGGCGTAGATACGCAGTATTTT CASSISTGTGGVDTQYF
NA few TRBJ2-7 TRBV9 TGTGCCAGTTCCCCATTAAGCTCCTACAATGAGCAGTACTTC CASSPLSSYNEQYF
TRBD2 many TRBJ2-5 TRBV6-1 TGTGCCAGCAGTGAACTGGGCGGGGGGCTACAAGAGACCCAGTACTTC CASSELGGGLQETQYF
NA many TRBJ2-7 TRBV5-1 TGCGCCAGCAGCACCCGGACGGAGTCCTACGAGCAGTACTTC CASSTRTESYEQYF
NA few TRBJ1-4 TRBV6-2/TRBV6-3 TGTGCCAGCAGCCTCCTGTCTGGGATCGGTGAAAAACTGTTTTTT CASSLLSGIGEKLFF
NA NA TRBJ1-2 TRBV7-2 TGTGCCAGCAGCTTAAAAGAGGGTCATAACTATGGCTACACCTTC CASSLKEGHNYGYTF
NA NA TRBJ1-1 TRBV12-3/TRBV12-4 TGTGACAGCAGTCAAGGGTTGAGCACTGAAGCTTTCTTT CDSSQGLSTEAFF
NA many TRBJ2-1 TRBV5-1 TGCGCCAGCAGCTTGGGAACCCCCAATGAGCAGTTCTTC CASSLGTPNEQFF
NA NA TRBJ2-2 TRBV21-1 TGCGCCAGCACCCTCGATGAACTGGCACAGACCACCGGGGAGCTGTTTTTT CASTLDELAQTTGELFF
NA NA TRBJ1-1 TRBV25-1 TGTGCCAGCAGAGCGGAGCCGAAGGGCACTGAAGCTTTCTTT CASRAEPKGTEAFF
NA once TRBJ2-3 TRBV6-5 TGTGCCAGCAGTTACTCGATATGGGGGGATACGCAGTATTTT CASSYSIWGDTQYF
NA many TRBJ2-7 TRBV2 TGTGCCAGCAGTCCGCAGCGGGTCGGGGCCTACGAGCAGTACTTC CASSPQRVGAYEQYF
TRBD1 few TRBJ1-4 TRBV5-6 TGTGCCAGCAGCGTCCTTCAGGGGGGCCTTAATGAAAAACTGTTTTTT CASSVLQGGLNEKLFF
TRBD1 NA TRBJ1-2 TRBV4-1 TGCGCCAGCAGCCATCGTCCCGGGACAGGGAAACGTTTTTTCTATGGCTACACCTTC CASSHRPGTGKRFFYGYTF
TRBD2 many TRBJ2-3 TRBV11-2 TGTGCCAGCAGCTTAGATCGGGGCGGGGGGCCCTCCGATACGCAGTATTTT CASSLDRGGGPSDTQYF
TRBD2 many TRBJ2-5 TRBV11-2 TGTGCCAGCAGCTTAAGTCGGCCTAGCGGACGAGAGACCCAGTACTTC CASSLSRPSGRETQYF
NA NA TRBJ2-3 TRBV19 TGTGCCAGTAGCAGTATTGGGCTGACAGATACGCAGTATTTT CASSSIGLTDTQYF
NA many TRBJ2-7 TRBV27 TGTGCCAGCAGTTTCGATGCGGGGACATCCTACGAGCAGTACTTC CASSFDAGTSYEQYF
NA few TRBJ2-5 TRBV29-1 TGCAGCGTTGCTTACAATGAGCAGTACTTC CSVAYNEQYF
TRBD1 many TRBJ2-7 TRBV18 TGTGCCAGCTCGGGAGGACAGGGGGCTTTGAATGAGCAGTACTTC CASSGGQGALNEQYF
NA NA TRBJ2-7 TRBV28 TGTGCCGGCAGTTTGAAGTTCGAGCAGTACTTC CAGSLKFEQYF
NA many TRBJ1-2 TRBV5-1 TGCGCCAGCAGCCGAACGGTCGACAGACACTCAAACTATGGCTACACCTTC CASSRTVDRHSNYGYTF
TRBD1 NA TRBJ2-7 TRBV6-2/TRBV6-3 TGTGCCAGCAGTTACTCGATGGGGGACAGGGGGCCCTACGAGCAGTACTTC CASSYSMGDRGPYEQYF
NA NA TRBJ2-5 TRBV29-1 TGCAGCGGGTACCAGACACAAGAGACCCAGTACTTC CSGYQTQETQYF
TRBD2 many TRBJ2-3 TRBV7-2 TGTGCCAGCAGCTCCGAAATGACTAGCGGGGGGCCAAGCACAGATACGCAGTATTTT CASSSEMTSGGPSTDTQYF
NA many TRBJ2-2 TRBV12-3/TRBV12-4 TGTGCCAGCAGCTACGGGCCGTACACCGGGGAGCTGTTTTTT CASSYGPYTGELFF
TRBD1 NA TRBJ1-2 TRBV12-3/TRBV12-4 TGTGCCAGCAGCTACAGGGGTGGCTATGGCTACACCTTC CASSYRGGYGYTF
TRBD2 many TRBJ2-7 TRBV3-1 TGTGCCAGCAGCCTGGGGGGGGAAAAGTACGAGCAGTACTTC CASSLGGEKYEQYF
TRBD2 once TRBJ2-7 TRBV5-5 TGTGCCAGCAGCAAGCTAGCGGGGGAGTACAATGAGCAGTACTTC CASSKLAGEYNEQYF
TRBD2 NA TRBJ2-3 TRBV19 TGTGCCAGTAGTGGGATTCATAGCGGGGCAGATACGCAGTATTTT CASSGIHSGADTQYF
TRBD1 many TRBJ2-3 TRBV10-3 TGTGCCACCTCTGGAGGGGGACAGGGGACAGATACGCAGTATTTT CATSGGGQGTDTQYF
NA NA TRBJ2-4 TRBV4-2 TGTGCCAGCAGCCAACCAGGAGTCTTAAAAAACATTCAGTACTTC CASSQPGVLKNIQYF
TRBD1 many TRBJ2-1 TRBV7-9 TGTGCCAGCAGCCCCGACTACTGGACAGGAGCTGAGCAGTTCTTC CASSPDYWTGAEQFF
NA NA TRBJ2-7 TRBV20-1 TGCAGTGCTAGAGATAAGGACAGAAGTTCCTACGAGCAGTACTTC CSARDKDRSSYEQYF
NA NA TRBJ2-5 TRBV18 TGTGCCAGCTCACCACTGATTGAGACCCAGTACTTC CASSPLIETQYF
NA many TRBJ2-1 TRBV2 TGTGCCAGCAGTGAGCAGAGCTCCTACAATGAGCAGTTCTTC CASSEQSSYNEQFF